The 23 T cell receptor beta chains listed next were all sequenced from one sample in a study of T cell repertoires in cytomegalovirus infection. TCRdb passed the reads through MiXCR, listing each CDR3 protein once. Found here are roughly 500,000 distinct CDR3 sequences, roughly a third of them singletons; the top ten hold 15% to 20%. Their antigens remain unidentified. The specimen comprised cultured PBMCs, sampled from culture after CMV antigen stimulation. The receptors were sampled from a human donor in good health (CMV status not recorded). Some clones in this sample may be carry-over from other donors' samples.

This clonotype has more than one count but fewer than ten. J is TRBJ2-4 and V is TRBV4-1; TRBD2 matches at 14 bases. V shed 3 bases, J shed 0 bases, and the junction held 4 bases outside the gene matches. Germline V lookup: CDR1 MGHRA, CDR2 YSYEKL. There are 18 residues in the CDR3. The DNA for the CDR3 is TGCGCCAGCAGCCACGGACTAGCGGGAGGATTAGCCAAAAACATTCAGTACTTC. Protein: CASSHGLAGGLAKNIQYF.

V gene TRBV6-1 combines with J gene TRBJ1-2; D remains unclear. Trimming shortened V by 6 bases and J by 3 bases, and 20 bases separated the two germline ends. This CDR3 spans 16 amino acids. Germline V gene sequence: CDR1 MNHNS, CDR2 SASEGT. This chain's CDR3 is CASSSGSSPIDYGYTF. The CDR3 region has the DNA TGTGCCAGCAGCTCCGGGTCCTCCCCGATTGACTATGGCTACACCTTC.

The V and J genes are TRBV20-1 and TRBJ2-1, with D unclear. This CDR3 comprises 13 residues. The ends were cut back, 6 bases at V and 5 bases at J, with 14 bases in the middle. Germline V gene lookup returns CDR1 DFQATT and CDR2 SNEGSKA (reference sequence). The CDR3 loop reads CSALPDRNNEQFF. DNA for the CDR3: TGCAGTGCCCTGCCGGACCGAAACAATGAGCAGTTCTTC.

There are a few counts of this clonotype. CDR3 loop: CASSQLLAGGYNEQFF. Here the CDR3 DNA reads TGCGCCAGCAGCCAACTACTAGCGGGAGGTTACAATGAGCAGTTCTTC. V is TRBV4-1 and J is TRBJ2-1; 12 bases map to TRBD2. The CDR3 loop spans 16 amino acids. J was trimmed by 4 bases and V by 2 bases; bases with no gene match: 3. CDR1 and CDR2 from the germline V gene are MGHRA and YSYEKL.

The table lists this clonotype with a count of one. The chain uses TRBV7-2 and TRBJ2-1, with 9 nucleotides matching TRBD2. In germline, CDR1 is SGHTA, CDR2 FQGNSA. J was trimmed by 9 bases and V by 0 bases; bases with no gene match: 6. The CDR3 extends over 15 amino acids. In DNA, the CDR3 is TGTGCCAGCAGCTTAGCGGCAGCGGGAGGATTTGAGCAGTTCTTC. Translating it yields CASSLAAAGGFEQFF. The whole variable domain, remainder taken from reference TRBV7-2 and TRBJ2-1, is GAGVSQSPSNKVTEKGKDVELRCDPISGHTALYWYRQSLGQGLEFLIYFQGNSAPDKSGLPSDRFSAERTGGSVSTLTIQRTQQEDSAVYLCASSLAAAGGFEQFFGPGTRLTVL.

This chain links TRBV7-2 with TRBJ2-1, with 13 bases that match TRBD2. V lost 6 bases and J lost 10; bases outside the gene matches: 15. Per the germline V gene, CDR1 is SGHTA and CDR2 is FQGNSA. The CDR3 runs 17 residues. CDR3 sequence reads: CASSSRAGLAGVTEQFF. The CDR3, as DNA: TGTGCCAGCAGTTCCCGGGCCGGACTAGCGGGAGTCACCGAGCAGTTCTTC.

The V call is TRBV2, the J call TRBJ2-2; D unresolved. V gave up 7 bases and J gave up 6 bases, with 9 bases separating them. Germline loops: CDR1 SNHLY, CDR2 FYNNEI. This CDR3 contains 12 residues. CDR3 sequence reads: CASTFVPGELFF. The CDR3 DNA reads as TGTGCCAGCACTTTCGTCCCCGGGGAGCTGTTTTTT.

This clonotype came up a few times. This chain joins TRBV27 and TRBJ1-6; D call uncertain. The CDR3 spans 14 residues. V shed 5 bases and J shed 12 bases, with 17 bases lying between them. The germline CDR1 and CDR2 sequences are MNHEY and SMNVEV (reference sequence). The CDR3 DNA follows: TGTGCCAGCAGTCTCGTCGGGGTAGATCGACCCCTCCACTTT. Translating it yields CASSLVGVDRPLHF.

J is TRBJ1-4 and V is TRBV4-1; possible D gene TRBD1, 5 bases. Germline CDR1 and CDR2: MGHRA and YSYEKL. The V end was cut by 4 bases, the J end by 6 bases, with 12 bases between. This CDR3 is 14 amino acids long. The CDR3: CASSRTEGDEKLFF. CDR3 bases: TGCGCCAGCAGCCGGACGGAAGGGGATGAAAAACTGTTTTTT.

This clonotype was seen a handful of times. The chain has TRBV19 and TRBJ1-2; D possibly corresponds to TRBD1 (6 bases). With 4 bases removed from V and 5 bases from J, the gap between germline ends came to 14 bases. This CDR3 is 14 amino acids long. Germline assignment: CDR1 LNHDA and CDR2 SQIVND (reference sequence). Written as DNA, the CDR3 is TGTGCCAGTAGTACCCAACGGACAGATTATGGCTACACCTTC. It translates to CASSTQRTDYGYTF.

DNA of the CDR3: TGCAGCGCTGAGACAGGGGGCGCAGATACGCAGTATTTT. Its translation: CSAETGGADTQYF. This sequence joins TRBV29-1 and TRBJ2-3, with 10 bases matching TRBD1. V was clipped by 7 bases and J by 4 bases; unmatched bases: 5. The CDR3 contains 13 residues. The germline CDR1 and CDR2 sequences are SQVTM and ANQGSEA.

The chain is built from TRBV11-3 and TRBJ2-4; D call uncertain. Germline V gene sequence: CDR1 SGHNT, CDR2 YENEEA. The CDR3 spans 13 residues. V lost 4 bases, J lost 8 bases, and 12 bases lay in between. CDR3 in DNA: TGTGCCAGCAGCTCTAGATTTTTGGACATTCAGTACTTC. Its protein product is CASSSRFLDIQYF.

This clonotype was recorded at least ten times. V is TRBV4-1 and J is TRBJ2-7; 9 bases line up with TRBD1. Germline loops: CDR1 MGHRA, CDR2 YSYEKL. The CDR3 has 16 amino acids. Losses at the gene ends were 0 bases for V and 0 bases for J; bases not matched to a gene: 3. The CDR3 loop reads CASSQEGTGSSYEQYF. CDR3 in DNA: TGCGCCAGCAGCCAAGAAGGGACAGGGTCCTCCTACGAGCAGTACTTC.

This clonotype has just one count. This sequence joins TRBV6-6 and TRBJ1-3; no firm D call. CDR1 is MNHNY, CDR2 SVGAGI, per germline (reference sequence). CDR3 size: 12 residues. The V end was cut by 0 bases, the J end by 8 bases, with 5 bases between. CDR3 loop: CASSYSPDTIYF. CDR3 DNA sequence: TGTGCCAGCAGTTACTCCCCGGACACCATATATTTT.

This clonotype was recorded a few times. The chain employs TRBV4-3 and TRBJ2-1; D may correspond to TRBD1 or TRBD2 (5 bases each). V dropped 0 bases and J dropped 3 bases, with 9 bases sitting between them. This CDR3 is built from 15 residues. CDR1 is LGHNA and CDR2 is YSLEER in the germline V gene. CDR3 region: CASSQDTGRYNEQFF. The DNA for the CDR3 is TGCGCCAGCAGCCAAGATACGGGGCGCTACAATGAGCAGTTCTTC.

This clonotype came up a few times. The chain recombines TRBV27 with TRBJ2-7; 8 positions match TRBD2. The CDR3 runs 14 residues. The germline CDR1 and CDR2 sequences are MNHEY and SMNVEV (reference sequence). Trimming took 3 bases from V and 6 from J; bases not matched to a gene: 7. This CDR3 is CASSLAIAGSEQYF. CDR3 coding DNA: TGTGCCAGCAGTTTGGCGATAGCGGGAAGCGAGCAGTACTTC.

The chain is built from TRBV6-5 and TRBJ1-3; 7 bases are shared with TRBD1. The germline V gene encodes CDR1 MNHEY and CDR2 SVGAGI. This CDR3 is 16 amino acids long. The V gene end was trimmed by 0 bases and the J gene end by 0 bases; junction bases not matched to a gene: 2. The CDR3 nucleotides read TGTGCCAGCAGTTACTCGGGGGACAGCTCTGGAAACACCATATATTTT. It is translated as CASSYSGDSSGNTIYF.

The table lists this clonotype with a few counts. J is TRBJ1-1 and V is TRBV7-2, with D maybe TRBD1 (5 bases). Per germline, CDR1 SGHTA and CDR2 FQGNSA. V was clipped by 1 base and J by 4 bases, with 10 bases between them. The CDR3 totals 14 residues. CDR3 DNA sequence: TGTGCCAGCAGCTTAGGGGGGTGGGCCACTGAAGCTTTCTTT. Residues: CASSLGGWATEAFF.

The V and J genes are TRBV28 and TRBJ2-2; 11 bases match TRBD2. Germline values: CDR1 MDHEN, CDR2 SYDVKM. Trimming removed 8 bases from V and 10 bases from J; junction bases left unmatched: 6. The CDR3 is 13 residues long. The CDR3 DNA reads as TGTGCCAGCGATAGCGGGAGGGCCGAGGAGCTGTTTTTT. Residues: CASDSGRAEELFF.

The CDR3 region is CASSWGSGQPQHF. Here the CDR3 DNA reads TGTGCCAGCAGTTGGGGGTCGGGTCAGCCCCAGCATTTT. This chain links TRBV6-6 with TRBJ1-5, with D perhaps TRBD1 (5 bases). Germline V CDR1 and CDR2: MNHNY, SVGAGI (reference sequence). The CDR3 totals 13 residues. The V gene lost 4 bases and the J gene lost 6 bases, with 10 bases spanning the gap.

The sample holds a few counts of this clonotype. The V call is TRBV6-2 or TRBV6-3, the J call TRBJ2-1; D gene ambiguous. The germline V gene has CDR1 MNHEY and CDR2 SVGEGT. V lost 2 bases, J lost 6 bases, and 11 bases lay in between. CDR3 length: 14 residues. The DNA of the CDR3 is TGTGCCAGCAGTTACGGTGCCTCTGTCAATGAGCAGTTCTTC. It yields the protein CASSYGASVNEQFF.

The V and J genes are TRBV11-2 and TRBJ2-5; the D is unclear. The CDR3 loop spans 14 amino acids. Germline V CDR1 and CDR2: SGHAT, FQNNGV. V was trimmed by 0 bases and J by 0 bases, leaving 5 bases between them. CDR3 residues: CASSLDDYQETQYF. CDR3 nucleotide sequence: TGTGCCAGCAGCTTAGATGACTACCAAGAGACCCAGTACTTC.

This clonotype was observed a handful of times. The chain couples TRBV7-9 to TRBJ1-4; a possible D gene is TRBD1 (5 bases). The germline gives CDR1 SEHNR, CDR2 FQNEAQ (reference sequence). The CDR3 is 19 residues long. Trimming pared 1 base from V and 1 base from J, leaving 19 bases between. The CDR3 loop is CASSLGAGTAMGTNEKLFF. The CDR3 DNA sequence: TGTGCCAGCAGCTTAGGGGCCGGGACGGCTATGGGAACTAATGAAAAACTGTTTTTT.